Sequencing of this TCR beta chain was carried out in a study of beta chain features in type 1 diabetes. Trimming took 7 bases from V and 4 from J; bases not matched to a gene: 7. CDR1 and CDR2 (germline): MNHNS, SASEGT. CDR3 length equals 15 residues. The authors reverse transcribed all of the isolated RNA, so sequencing captured expressed TCRB transcripts. The repertoire was sequenced with immunoSEQ multiplex PCR; TCRdb's copy has only in-frame clones and lacks some. The table records over 100,000 clones, approximately 39% of them present only once. The chain has TRBV6-1 and TRBJ2-2; 9 bases match TRBD1. The origin of this receptor is a woman under 30 in good health. Material for sequencing was stem cell memory CD4+ T cells from blood. This CDR3 reads CASTFDRGITGELFF. The CDR3 DNA reads as TGTGCCAGCACCTTCGACAGGGGGATCACCGGGGAGCTGTTTTTT.